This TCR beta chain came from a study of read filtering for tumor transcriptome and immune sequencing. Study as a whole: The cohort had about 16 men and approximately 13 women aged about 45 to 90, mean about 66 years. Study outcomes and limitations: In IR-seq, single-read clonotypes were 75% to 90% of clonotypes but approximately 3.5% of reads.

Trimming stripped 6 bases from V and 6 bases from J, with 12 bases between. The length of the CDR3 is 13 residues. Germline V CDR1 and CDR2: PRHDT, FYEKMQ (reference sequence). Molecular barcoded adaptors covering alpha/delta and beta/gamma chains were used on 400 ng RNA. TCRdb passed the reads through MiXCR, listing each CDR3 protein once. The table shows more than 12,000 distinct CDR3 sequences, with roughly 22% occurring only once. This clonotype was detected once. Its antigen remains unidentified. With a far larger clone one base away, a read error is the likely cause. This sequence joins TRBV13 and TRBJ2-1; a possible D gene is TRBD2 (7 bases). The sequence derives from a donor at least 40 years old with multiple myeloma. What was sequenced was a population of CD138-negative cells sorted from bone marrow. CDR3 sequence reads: CASSGRGINEQFF. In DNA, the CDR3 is TGTGCCAGCAGTGGGAGGGGGATCAATGAGCAGTTCTTC. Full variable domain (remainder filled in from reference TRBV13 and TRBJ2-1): AAGVIQSPRHLIKEKRETATLKCYPIPRHDTVYWYQQGPGQDPQFLISFYEKMQSDKGSIPDRFSAQQFSDYHSELNMSSLELGDSALYFCASSGRGINEQFFGPGTRLTVL.